Listed here are 8 T cell receptor beta chains from one sample, sequenced in a study of regulatory T cells in long-lasting Graves disease. Researchers made TCR beta libraries by using iRepertoire HTBI primers and running Arm-PCR on CDR3 regions. TCRdb reanalysed the multiplex PCR reads using MiXCR and keeps one entry per CDR3 protein. The profile shows around 430,000 distinct CDR3 sequences, about 20% of them singletons. Stated time point: persistent/refractory GD, antithyroid drugs over 5 years with positive TRAb. Making the TCR library involved RNA that had been extracted from PBMCs. Here the sequenced sample was peripheral blood mononuclear cells (PBMCs), taken when the disease was refractory, from a patient treated with antithyroid drugs. All receptors derive from a female donor with Graves disease.

This clonotype was detected many times. J is TRBJ1-2 and V is TRBV28; D not certain. Trimming took 5 bases from V and 3 from J, leaving 10 bases between them. The CDR3 has 13 residues. Germline CDR1 reads MDHEN; CDR2 reads SYDVKM. CDR3 amino acids: CASSPDGYYGYTF. CDR3 bases: TGTGCCAGCAGTCCCGACGGCTACTATGGCTACACCTTC.

The chain recombines TRBV5-1 with TRBJ1-2, with D hard to call. The length of the CDR3 is 16 residues. V was pared by 7 bases and J by 3 bases, with 22 bases between. Germline CDR1 reads SGHRS; CDR2 reads YFSETQ. The CDR3 bases are TGCGCCAGCCGTCCATCGTCGAGCCCCGATTACTATGGCTACACCTTC. It is translated as CASRPSSSPDYYGYTF.

The chain links TRBV9 to TRBJ1-4, with D tentatively TRBD1 (6 bases). The V end was cut by 4 bases, the J end by 7 bases, with 17 bases between. The CDR3 is made up of 15 amino acids. Germline CDR1 is SGDLS and CDR2 is YYNGEE. CDR3 region: CASSPRLGHSEKLFF. In DNA form, the CDR3 reads TGTGCCAGCAGCCCCCGATTGGGACACTCTGAAAAACTGTTTTTT.

In this sample, this clonotype turned up many times. This chain joins TRBV29-1 and TRBJ1-1, with TRBD1 matching over 10 bases. Losses at the gene ends were 7 bases for V and 2 bases for J; bases not matched to a gene: 4. Germline CDR1 and CDR2: SQVTM and ANQGSEA. The CDR3 runs 13 residues. The CDR3 reads CSARTGGNTEAFF. DNA of the CDR3: TGCAGCGCACGGACAGGGGGTAACACTGAAGCTTTCTTT. The full variable domain, in which reference TRBV29-1 and TRBJ1-1 provide the parts outside the CDR3, is SAVISQKPSRDICQRGTSLTIQCQVDSQVTMMFWYRQQPGQSLTLIATANQGSEATYESGFVIDKFPISRPNLTFSTLTVSNMSPEDSSIYLCSARTGGNTEAFFGQGTRLTVV.

The sample holds many counts of this clonotype. The chain carries TRBV7-2 and TRBJ1-1; D not certain. This CDR3 is 15 amino acids long. V lost 1 base, J lost 5 bases, and 14 bases lay in between. Germline CDR1 SGHTA, CDR2 FQGNSA. CDR3 residues: CASSLDGSWETEAFF. The CDR3 region has the DNA TGTGCCAGCAGCTTAGATGGTTCCTGGGAGACTGAAGCTTTCTTT. Filled out from reference TRBV7-2 and TRBJ1-1, the complete variable domain reads GAGVSQSPSNKVTEKGKDVELRCDPISGHTALYWYRQSLGQGLEFLIYFQGNSAPDKSGLPSDRFSAERTGGSVSTLTIQRTQQEDSAVYLCASSLDGSWETEAFFGQGTRLTVV.

This clonotype was recorded many times. The V gene is TRBV2, the J gene TRBJ2-7; TRBD1 is a possible D gene (6 bases). The CDR3 sequence is 13 residues long. V lost 7 bases to trimming and J lost 1 base, with 11 bases between them. The V gene's germline CDR1 is SNHLY and CDR2 FYNNEI. CDR3 protein: CASNRDISYEQYF. CDR3 nucleotides: TGTGCCAGCAACCGGGACATTTCCTACGAGCAGTACTTC.

This clonotype came up many times. V usage is TRBV20-1 and J usage is TRBJ1-2, with a possible D match to TRBD1 (6 bases). CDR1 DFQATT and CDR2 SNEGSKA come from the germline V gene (reference sequence). The CDR3 sequence is 14 residues long. V lost 3 bases, J lost 8 bases, and 19 bases lay in between. For the CDR3, the DNA is TGCAGTGCTAGCCCTCCATACAGGGTGCGGGGCTACACCTTC. Its translation: CSASPPYRVRGYTF.

This clonotype was counted between two and nine times. The chain links TRBV6-5 to TRBJ2-7, with TRBD1 as a possible D gene (6 bases). V gave up 2 bases and J gave up 6 bases, with 11 bases separating them. CDR3 size: 13 residues. CDR1 MNHEY and CDR2 SVGAGI come from the germline V gene. The CDR3 is CASSYRTATEQYF. CDR3 in DNA: TGTGCCAGCAGTTACCGGACAGCAACCGAGCAGTACTTC.